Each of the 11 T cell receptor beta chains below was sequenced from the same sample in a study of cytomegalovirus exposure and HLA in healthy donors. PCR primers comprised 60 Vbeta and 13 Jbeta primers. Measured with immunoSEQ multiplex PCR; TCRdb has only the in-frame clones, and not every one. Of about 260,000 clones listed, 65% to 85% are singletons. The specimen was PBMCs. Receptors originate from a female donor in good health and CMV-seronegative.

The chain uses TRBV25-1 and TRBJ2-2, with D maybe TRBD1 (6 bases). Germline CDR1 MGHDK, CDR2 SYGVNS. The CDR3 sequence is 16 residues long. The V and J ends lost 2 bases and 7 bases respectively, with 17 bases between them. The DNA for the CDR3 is TGTGCCAGCAGTGAAATAAGACCAGGGGCCTACGGGGAGCTGTTTTTT. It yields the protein CASSEIRPGAYGELFF. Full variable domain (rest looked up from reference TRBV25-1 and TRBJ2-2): EADIYQTPRYLVIGTGKKITLECSQTMGHDKMYWYQQDPGMELHLIHYSYGVNSTEKGDLSSESTVSRIRTEHFPLTLESARPSHTSQYLCASSEIRPGAYGELFFGEGSRLTVL.

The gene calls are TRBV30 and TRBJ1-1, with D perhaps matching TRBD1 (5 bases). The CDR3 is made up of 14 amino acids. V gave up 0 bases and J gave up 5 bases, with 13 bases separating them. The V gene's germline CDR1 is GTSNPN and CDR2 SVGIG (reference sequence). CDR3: CAWSVRGGRTEAFF. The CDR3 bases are TGTGCCTGGAGTGTACGCGGGGGGAGGACTGAAGCTTTCTTT. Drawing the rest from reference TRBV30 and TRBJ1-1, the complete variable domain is SQTIHQWPATLVQPVGSPLSLECTVEGTSNPNLYWYRQAAGRGLQLLFYSVGIGQISSEVPQNLSASRPQDRQFILSSKKLLLSDSGFYLCAWSVRGGRTEAFFGQGTRLTVV.

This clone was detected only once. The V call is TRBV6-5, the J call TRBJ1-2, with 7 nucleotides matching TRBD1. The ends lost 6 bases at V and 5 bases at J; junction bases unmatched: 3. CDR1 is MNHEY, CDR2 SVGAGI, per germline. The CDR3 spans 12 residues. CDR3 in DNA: TGTGCCAGCAGCCGACAGGGATATGGCTACACCTTC. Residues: CASSRQGYGYTF.

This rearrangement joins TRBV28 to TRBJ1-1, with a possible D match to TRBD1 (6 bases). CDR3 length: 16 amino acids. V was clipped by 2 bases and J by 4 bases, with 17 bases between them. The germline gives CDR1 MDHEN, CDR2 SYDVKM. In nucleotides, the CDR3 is TGTGCCAGCAGTTTACCTTTGGCCAGGGGTGGCACTGAAGCTTTCTTT. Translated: CASSLPLARGGTEAFF.

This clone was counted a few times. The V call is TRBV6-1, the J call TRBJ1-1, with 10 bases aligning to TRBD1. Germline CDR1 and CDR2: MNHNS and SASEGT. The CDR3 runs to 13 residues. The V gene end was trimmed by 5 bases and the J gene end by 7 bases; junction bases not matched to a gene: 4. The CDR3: CASSRQGAGEAFF. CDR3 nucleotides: TGTGCCAGCAGTCGACAGGGGGCAGGTGAAGCTTTCTTT.

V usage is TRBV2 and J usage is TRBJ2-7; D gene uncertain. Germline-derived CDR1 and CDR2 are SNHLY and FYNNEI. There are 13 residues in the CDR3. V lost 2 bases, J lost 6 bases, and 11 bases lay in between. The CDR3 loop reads CASSEYGQSEQYF. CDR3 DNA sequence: TGTGCCAGCAGTGAATATGGGCAGAGCGAGCAGTACTTC.

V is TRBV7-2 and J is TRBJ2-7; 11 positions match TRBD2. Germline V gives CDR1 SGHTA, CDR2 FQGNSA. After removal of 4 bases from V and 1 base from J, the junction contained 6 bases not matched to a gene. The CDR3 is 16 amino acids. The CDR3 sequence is CASSWEGTSGSYEQYF. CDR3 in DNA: TGTGCCAGCAGCTGGGAGGGGACTAGCGGTTCCTACGAGCAGTACTTC.

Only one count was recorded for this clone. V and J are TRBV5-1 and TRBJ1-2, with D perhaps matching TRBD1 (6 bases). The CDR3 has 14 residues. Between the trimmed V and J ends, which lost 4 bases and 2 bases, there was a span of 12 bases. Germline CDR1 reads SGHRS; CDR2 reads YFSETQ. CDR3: CASSETTGNYGYTF. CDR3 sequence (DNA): TGCGCCAGCAGCGAAACGACAGGAAACTATGGCTACACCTTC.

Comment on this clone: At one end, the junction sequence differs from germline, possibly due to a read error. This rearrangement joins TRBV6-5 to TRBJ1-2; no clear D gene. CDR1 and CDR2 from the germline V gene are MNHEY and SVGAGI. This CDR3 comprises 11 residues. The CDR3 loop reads CASSYGGLVVF. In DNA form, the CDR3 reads TGTGCCAGCAGTTACGGTGGGCTTGTCGTCTTC.

This chain's CDR3 is CASSQSWGTNEKLFF. CDR3 sequence (DNA): TGCGCCAGCAGTCAATCGTGGGGCACTAATGAAAAACTGTTTTTT. The V and J genes are TRBV23-1 and TRBJ1-4; a possible D gene is TRBD1 (5 bases). TRBV23-1 is an ORF; its function is uncertain. The CDR3 sequence is 15 residues long. V lost 0 bases and J lost 2, with 7 bases in between.

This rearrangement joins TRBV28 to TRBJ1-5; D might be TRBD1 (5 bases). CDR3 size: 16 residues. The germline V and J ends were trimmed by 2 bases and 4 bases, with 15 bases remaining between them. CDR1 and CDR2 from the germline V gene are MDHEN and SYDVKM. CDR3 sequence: CASSLTQGTANQPQHF. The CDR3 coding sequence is TGTGCCAGCAGTTTAACGCAGGGTACGGCGAATCAGCCCCAGCATTTT.